This entry lists 18 T cell receptor beta chains sequenced from one sample in a study of response to subunit inactivated influenza vaccine. TCRdb analysed the RT-PCR reads with MiXCR anew, one entry per CDR3 protein. The sample carries about 500,000 distinct CDR3 sequences, more than 15% recorded once. The sequenced sample was CD4+ T cells sorted from PBMCs, obtained about 24 months after vaccination. The receptor set was obtained from a man in his fifties or sixties who received an inactivated influenza vaccine.

This clonotype was detected a few times. V and J are TRBV10-3 and TRBJ2-4; D may be TRBD1 or TRBD2 (5 bases each). This CDR3 comprises 17 residues. Trimming removed 1 base at V and 0 bases at J, with 13 bases between. Germline values: CDR1 ENHRY, CDR2 SYGVKD. The CDR3 region has the DNA TGTGCCATCAGTGAGTTGGGACCGGTTGGAGCCAAAAACATTCAGTACTTC. Its translation is CAISELGPVGAKNIQYF.

This clonotype was seen ten or more times. The V gene is TRBV4-3, the J gene TRBJ2-7, with D unresolved. Germline-derived CDR1 and CDR2 are LGHNA and YSLEER. The germline V and J ends were trimmed by 0 bases and 7 bases, with 10 bases remaining between them. The CDR3 sequence is 13 residues long. The CDR3 loop reads CASSQELGYEQYF. CDR3 coding DNA: TGCGCCAGCAGCCAAGAATTGGGGTATGAGCAGTACTTC.

This clonotype was observed a few times. Here the CDR3 reads CSAHELASQETQYF. The CDR3 bases are TGCAGTGCTCATGAACTAGCGAGTCAAGAGACCCAGTACTTC. The genes are TRBV20-1 and TRBJ2-5, with 7 bases that match TRBD2. This CDR3 has 14 residues. The germline V gene encodes CDR1 DFQATT and CDR2 SNEGSKA (reference sequence). V dropped 5 bases and J dropped 2; count of bases not matched to a gene: 8.

The chain employs TRBV4-3 and TRBJ2-7; weak D call: TRBD1 (5 bases). Trimming stripped 2 bases from V and 3 bases from J, with 14 bases between. The CDR3 contains 15 residues. Germline lookup yields CDR1 LGHNA and CDR2 YSLEER. This CDR3 is CASSQRNQGFYEQYF. Here the CDR3 DNA reads TGCGCCAGCAGCCAAAGGAATCAGGGTTTCTACGAGCAGTACTTC.

This clonotype appeared many times. This sequence joins TRBV29-1 and TRBJ2-1, with a weak D call TRBD1 (5 bases). This CDR3 has 11 amino acids. Trimming shortened V by 6 bases and J by 9 bases, and 12 bases separated the two germline ends. From germline, CDR1 is SQVTM and CDR2 ANQGSEA. As DNA, the CDR3 is TGCAGCGTGAAGTGGCAGGGTGAGCAGTTCTTC. This sequence encodes CSVKWQGEQFF.

This clonotype was seen only a few times. The chain uses TRBV7-2 and TRBJ2-2, with 7 bases matching TRBD1. With 5 bases clipped from V and 6 bases from J, the junction kept 12 bases outside the gene matches. The CDR3 totals 16 residues. Germline lookup yields CDR1 SGHTA and CDR2 FQGNSA. CDR3 sequence: CASSPLQGSWAGELFF. The CDR3 DNA follows: TGTGCCAGCAGCCCCTTACAGGGGAGTTGGGCCGGGGAGCTGTTTTTT.

Many counts were recorded for this clonotype. The chain combines TRBV12-3 or TRBV12-4 with TRBJ1-5, with D uncertain. The V gene lost 1 base and the J gene lost 1 base, with 8 bases spanning the gap. This CDR3 has 15 residues. CDR3 DNA: TGTGCCAGCAGTTTAGGGGTGGGAAGCAATCAGCCCCAGCATTTT. Translated: CASSLGVGSNQPQHF.

The chain carries TRBV4-3 and TRBJ2-5; 12 bases agree with TRBD2. Germline assignment: CDR1 LGHNA and CDR2 YSLEER. This CDR3 has 16 amino acids. The V and J ends lost 4 bases and 5 bases, in that order; junction bases with no gene match: 8. The CDR3 DNA reads as TGCGCCAGCAGCCTTGGACTAGCGGGAAGTGGGGAGACCCAGTACTTC. Its translation is CASSLGLAGSGETQYF.

The chain has TRBV12-3 or TRBV12-4 and TRBJ2-5; 7 nucleotides line up with TRBD2. The CDR3 totals 14 residues. V shed 5 bases and J 2 bases; nucleotides not matched to a gene: 5. CDR3 in amino acids: CASSISGAQETQYF. For the CDR3, the DNA is TGTGCCAGCAGTATAAGCGGGGCGCAAGAGACCCAGTACTTC.

This clonotype has only a few counts. The chain uses TRBV7-9 and TRBJ2-7, with TRBD1 identical over 9 bases. This CDR3 comprises 16 residues. The germline V gene encodes CDR1 SEHNR and CDR2 FQNEAQ (reference sequence). V shed 6 bases, J shed 5 bases, and the junction held 14 bases outside the gene matches. CDR3 amino acids: CASRRMDRGRVNEQYF. CDR3 DNA sequence: TGTGCCAGCAGGAGGATGGACAGGGGAAGGGTTAACGAGCAGTACTTC.

For the CDR3, the DNA is TGTGCCAGCAGTTTCGCCGGAGATACGCAGTATTTT. Translating it yields CASSFAGDTQYF. This chain links TRBV12-3 or TRBV12-4 with TRBJ2-3, with D unclear. Trimming cost V 3 bases and J 5 bases, with 6 bases left between them. The CDR3 has 12 amino acids.

The chain links TRBV5-4 to TRBJ2-3, with D tentatively TRBD1 (6 bases). Trimming removed 3 bases at V and 4 bases at J, with 12 bases between. CDR1 SGHNT and CDR2 YYREEE come from the germline V gene (reference sequence). CDR3 length equals 14 residues. For the CDR3, the DNA is TGTGCCAGCAGCTCCCCACAGGGTCCAGATACGCAGTATTTT. Translated: CASSSPQGPDTQYF.

This clonotype came up many times. The rearrangement joins TRBV28 to TRBJ2-5, with 9 bases fitting TRBD2. Unmatched junction bases numbered 8, after V lost 2 bases and J lost 4 bases. The CDR3 totals 16 residues. The germline V gene has CDR1 MDHEN and CDR2 SYDVKM. The CDR3 reads CASSLRRREGRETQYF. CDR3 coding DNA: TGTGCCAGCAGTTTAAGGAGGCGGGAGGGCCGAGAGACCCAGTACTTC.

The chain joins TRBV5-1 to TRBJ2-3; TRBD2 matches 11 bases. Germline assignment: CDR1 SGHRS and CDR2 YFSETQ. This CDR3 has 16 residues. After removal of 0 bases from V and 3 bases from J, the junction contained 3 bases not matched to a gene. This CDR3 reads CASSLVRTSGTDTQYF. CDR3 in DNA: TGCGCCAGCAGCTTGGTCAGGACTAGCGGGACAGATACGCAGTATTTT.

This clonotype has a count of ten or more. V and J are TRBV20-1 and TRBJ2-1; 16 bases fit TRBD2. This CDR3 has 14 residues. Looked up from germline, CDR1 is DFQATT and CDR2 is SNEGSKA (reference sequence). V shed 4 bases and J 8 bases; nucleotides not matched to a gene: 2. CDR3: CSATGTSGRDEQFF. CDR3 sequence (DNA): TGCAGTGCTACCGGGACTAGCGGGAGGGATGAGCAGTTCTTC.

Many counts were recorded for this clonotype. The J gene is TRBJ2-1, the V gene TRBV5-1; TRBD2 matches 14 bases. Losses at the gene ends were 4 bases for V and 7 bases for J; bases not matched to a gene: 13. Germline assignment: CDR1 SGHRS and CDR2 YFSETQ. The CDR3 is 18 residues long. CDR3 DNA: TGCGCCAGCAGCCAGGGACTAGCGGGGGTCTTTTACGGGAATGAGCAGTTCTTC. This gives the protein CASSQGLAGVFYGNEQFF.

This clonotype was picked up a small number of times. The chain couples TRBV6-2 or TRBV6-3 to TRBJ2-7; D is uncertain. V shed 6 bases and J shed 5 bases, with 8 bases lying between them. The germline gives CDR1 MNHEY, CDR2 SVGEGT. The CDR3 is 11 residues long. The CDR3 DNA is TGTGCCAGCAGCGCCGCCCACGAGCAGTACTTC. Its protein product is CASSAAHEQYF.

The rearrangement links TRBV20-1 to TRBJ1-5; D unclear. Trimming shortened V by 3 bases and J by 3 bases, and 9 bases separated the two germline ends. CDR1 is DFQATT, CDR2 SNEGSKA, per germline (reference sequence). The CDR3 contains 13 residues. The CDR3 DNA follows: TGCAGTGCTAGGGCGCAGGCCAATCAGCCCCAGCATTTT. Its translation is CSARAQANQPQHF.